Here is one T cell receptor (beta chain) with its context. Authors' processing steps: For nucleated cells, counts were estimated from reference gene primer amplification. Data came from immunoSEQ multiplex PCR; TCRdb stores just in-frame clones and leaves some out. That table supplies the V and J calls and clone size; D and trimming were determined from the DNA. Among some 300,000 clones listed, around 90% were seen once. This sample stems from a study of blood T cell repertoires in COVID-19. Study context: Donors in the United States, Italy and Spain gave samples during acute or convalescent COVID-19. T cells, B-cell-depleted T cells, or PBMCs supplied cDNA or gDNA.

Patients of the Seattle cohort, enrolled during active infection, were followed longitudinally. The CDR3 has 13 residues. V dropped 6 bases and J dropped 5 bases, with 13 bases sitting between them. Germline values: CDR1 KGHSH, CDR2 LQKENI. The gene calls are TRBV18 and TRBJ1-1; D gene unclear. Sequenced input: peripheral blood. This sequence originates from a middle-aged woman with COVID-19, enrolled during active disease. In DNA form, the CDR3 reads TGTGCCAGCTCTCCGAACAGTGGAACTGAAGCTTTCTTT. Its translation is CASSPNSGTEAFF. Complete variable domain (other parts from reference TRBV18 and TRBJ1-1): NAGVMQNPRHLVRRRGQEARLRCSPMKGHSHVYWYRQLPEEGLKFMVYLQKENIIDESGMPKERFSAEFPKEGPSILRIQQVVRGDSAAYFCASSPNSGTEAFFGQGTRLTVV.